This entry features one T cell receptor beta chain sequence. No cognate antigen has been identified for it. No clone much larger than this one lies a single base away; base qualities are absent. The library was generated by the immunoSEQ multiplex PCR assay. The paper's processing steps were these. A statistical classification framework was built for diagnosing cytomegalovirus status from the catalog of TCR beta chain sequences. In TCRdb, the immuneACCESS table is reduced to in-frame sequences with V and J assigned. These tables do not hold every clone; where another copy was compared, an unresolved V gene accounts for under half, and the others remain unexplained. The V and J calls and clone size are taken from that table; D and trimming were inferred from the DNA. Here the sample has about 65,000 clones; just over 90% occur a single time. The ten largest make up around 1.4% of the sample. The record originates from a study of cytomegalovirus exposure and HLA in healthy donors (dated by TCRdb to about 2017). A note on the overall study: According to a later analysis, one platform produced both the roughly 130 validation repertoires and the roughly 660 repertoires of the first cohort. High-throughput TCR immunosequencing, statistical association of individual TCRs with disease status, and machine learning were combined to predict cytomegalovirus infection status. A separate validation cohort of 100 to 150 different subjects was used in addition to the approximately 670-subject first cohort. The study aimed to test whether cataloging public T cell receptors could reveal signatures of past pathogen exposure. The paper's findings and limits, for the study overall: Cytomegalovirus status was reported to be diagnosed by the classifier with high specificity and sensitivity in both the original and validation cohorts. The study gave a list of under 200 TCR beta chains associated with cytomegalovirus. The validation cohort had no HLA typing available for a later analysis, so co-occurrence within that cohort was assessed over all 120 repertoires. A later analysis found that TCRs clustered in the first cohort also tended to co-occur in the approximately 120 validation repertoires, with 94% of cluster scores above 0. Across donors, most TCR sequences were observed very rarely, whereas some public TCRs were present in many individuals. The authors suggested that the approach could potentially be generalized to other disease states and immunological phenotypes. In vitro tests confirmed that a few of the cytomegalovirus-associated TCR beta chains recognize cytomegalovirus antigens.

Relative to germline, V is 0 bases shorter and J is 2 bases shorter, with 5 bases between their ends. CDR1 SGDLS and CDR2 YYNGEE were looked up in the germline V gene. Spanning cysteine to phenylalanine, the CDR3 consists of 14 amino acids. The retained sequence is limited to the CDR3, 42 bases, with the frame set at the first base. The donors were included in the validation cohort of around 120 subjects, a group kept apart from the roughly 730-subject first cohort. This clonotype originated in a woman aged 18-29 years in good health and CMV-seronegative. Sequenced material: PBMCs. The sequence joins TRBV9 to TRBJ2-2, with the identity of the D gene unclear. CDR3 sequence: CASSVGGNTGELFF. The DNA sequence is given as TGTGCCAGCAGCGTAGGAGGCAACACCGGGGAGCTGTTTTTT.